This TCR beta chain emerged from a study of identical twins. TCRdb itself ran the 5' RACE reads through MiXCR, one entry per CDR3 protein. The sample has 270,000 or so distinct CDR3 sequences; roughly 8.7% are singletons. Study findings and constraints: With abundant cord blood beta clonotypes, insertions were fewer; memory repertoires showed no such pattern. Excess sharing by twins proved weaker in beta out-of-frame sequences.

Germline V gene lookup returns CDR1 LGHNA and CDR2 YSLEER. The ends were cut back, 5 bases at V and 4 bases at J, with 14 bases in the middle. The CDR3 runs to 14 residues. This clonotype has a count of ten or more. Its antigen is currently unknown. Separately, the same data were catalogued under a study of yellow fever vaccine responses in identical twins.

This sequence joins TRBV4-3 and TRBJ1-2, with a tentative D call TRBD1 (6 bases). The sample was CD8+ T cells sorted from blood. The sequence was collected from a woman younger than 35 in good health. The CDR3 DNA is TGCGCCAGCAGCTTTGACAGGCAGTCCTATGGCTACACCTTC. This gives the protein CASSFDRQSYGYTF.